This TCR beta chain was sequenced during a study of molecular identifiers for immune sequencing clone quantification. Study observations and caveats: Effector cells had over 98% of their molecules in clones above 20 RNA copies, while naive cells had under 1%. In a background of around 920,000 naive cells, spiked Jurkat TCR RNA from one cell was reportedly detectable.

When naive CD8 T cells were sorted, they were gated as CD8+CD4-CCR7+CD45RA+. Bulk TCR library preparation followed previously described methods with listed TCR primers. TCRdb recomputed calls from the PCR reads with MiXCR, one row per CDR3 protein. The table records about half a million distinct CDR3 sequences, about a fifth of them present only once. For this clonotype: What it binds is not known.

Trimming shortened V by 6 bases and J by 0 bases, and 13 bases separated the two germline ends. This CDR3 is 15 amino acids long. Germline lookup yields CDR1 KGHSH and CDR2 LQKENI. The chain uses TRBV18 and TRBJ2-3; D gene unclear. This TCR was sampled from a human donor in good health. Some libraries in this study had Jurkat cell RNA spiked in. Material for sequencing was naive CD8+ T cells from blood, with Jurkat cell RNA spiked in. The sample's subset: FACS-sorted CD8+CD4-CCR7+CD45RA+ naive T cells. CDR3 loop: CASSLLEYSTDTQYF. For the CDR3, the DNA is TGTGCCAGCTCCCTTCTTGAGTATAGCACAGATACGCAGTATTTT. The variable domain in full, with the rest retrieved from reference TRBV18 and TRBJ2-3, is NAGVMQNPRHLVRRRGQEARLRCSPMKGHSHVYWYRQLPEEGLKFMVYLQKENIIDESGMPKERFSAEFPKEGPSILRIQQVVRGDSAAYFCASSLLEYSTDTQYFGPGTRLTVL.